This paragraph covers one T cell receptor (beta chain) sequence. Its antigen is as yet unknown. This sample is part of a study of OX40 agonist ivuxolimab in advanced cancers. The wider study: Allowance was made for prior anti-PD-1, anti-PD-L1 or anti-CTLA-4 therapy, and about 40% had some.

The method was immunoSEQ multiplex PCR; TCRdb's version includes in-frame clones alone and lacks a portion of them. The table includes about 52,000 clones, roughly nine tenths detected once. General observations from the study: The study found that CD8+ T cells averaged more expanded clones than CD4+.

This CDR3 has 16 amino acids. Germline V lookup: CDR1 SGHDT, CDR2 YYEEEE. V was cut by 4 bases and J by 4 bases, with 20 bases left in between. The genes are TRBV5-6 and TRBJ1-1; no firm D call. The receptor was derived from an adult with an advanced solid tumor such as melanoma, head and neck, liver or kidney cancer. The sequencing used CD4+ or CD8+ T cells sorted from blood, collected in a trial of the OX40 agonist ivuxolimab. The CDR3 here is CASSSRTAVLSTEAFF. CDR3 bases: TGTGCCAGCAGCAGCAGGACTGCCGTTTTGTCCACTGAAGCTTTCTTT.